These 19 T cell receptor beta chains were all obtained from the same sample, sequenced in a study of cytomegalovirus exposure and HLA in healthy donors. The study ran its PCR with 60 Vbeta and 13 Jbeta primers. Measured with immunoSEQ multiplex PCR; TCRdb has only the in-frame clones, and not every one. Of about 140,000 clones in the sample, 60% to 80% were seen once. Material: PBMCs. The receptors here all came from a woman between 25 and 40 years old in good health and CMV-seronegative.

The genes are TRBV21-1 and TRBJ1-4; the listed D gene, TRBD1, was not tested against the DNA. TRBV21-1 is recorded as a pseudogene. The CDR3 length is 15 residues. CDR3 nucleotides: TGTGCCAGCAGCCTAAACAGGGTGTCTAATGAAAAACTGTTTTTT. Translation: CASSLNRVSNEKLFF.

The chain combines TRBV9 with TRBJ2-3; 11 bases are shared with TRBD2. Germline V gene lookup returns CDR1 SGDLS and CDR2 YYNGEE. The CDR3 spans 18 residues. V trimming: 0 bases; J trimming: 3 bases; junction bases outside the gene matches: 9. The CDR3 loop reads CASSVGVSGGAQTDTQYF. In nucleotides, the CDR3 is TGTGCCAGCAGCGTAGGCGTTAGCGGGGGGGCACAGACAGATACGCAGTATTTT.

This clone appeared a single time. The chain uses TRBV28 and TRBJ2-7, with a weak D call TRBD1 (6 bases). The CDR3 is 14 amino acids. The V end was cut by 2 bases, the J end by 3 bases, with 11 bases between. The germline V gene encodes CDR1 MDHEN and CDR2 SYDVKM. The CDR3 protein is CASSLQGSNYEQYV. The CDR3 nucleotides read TGTGCCAGCAGTTTACAGGGGAGCAACTACGAGCAGTACGTC.

This chain links TRBV5-1 with TRBJ2-1; D unclear. The V end lost 0 bases, the J end lost 9 bases, and 10 bases lay between the germline ends. The CDR3 spans 13 residues. Per the germline V gene, CDR1 is SGHRS and CDR2 is YFSETQ. The CDR3 reads CASSLENPGEQFF. In nucleotides, the CDR3 is TGCGCCAGCAGCTTGGAAAACCCCGGTGAGCAGTTCTTC.

V gene TRBV14 combines with J gene TRBJ2-5, with D unclear. CDR3 length equals 14 residues. Trimming removed 1 base from V and 1 base from J, with 7 bases in between. Per the germline V gene, CDR1 is SGHDN and CDR2 is FVKESK. Written as DNA, the CDR3 is TGTGCCAGCAGCCAAGGTAACATCCAAGAGACCCAGTACTTC. Translation gives CASSQGNIQETQYF.

This chain links TRBV28 with TRBJ2-3; D remains ambiguous. The germline CDR1 and CDR2 sequences are MDHEN and SYDVKM. The length of the CDR3 is 12 residues. V gave up 4 bases and J gave up 6 bases, with 8 bases separating them. The CDR3 sequence is CASSSTADTQYF. The CDR3 DNA reads TGTGCCAGCAGTTCTACCGCGGATACGCAGTATTTT.

The gene calls are TRBV7-2 and TRBJ1-6; no clear D. Germline CDR1 reads SGHTA; CDR2 reads FQGNSA. The V end lost 6 bases, the J end lost 3 bases, and 18 bases lay between the germline ends. The CDR3 loop spans 17 amino acids. CDR3 region: CASSLEGEAFYNSPLHF. The CDR3 DNA follows: TGTGCCAGCAGTCTAGAGGGTGAGGCCTTCTATAATTCACCCCTCCACTTT.

This clone was counted between two and nine times. The rearrangement joins TRBV28 to TRBJ2-5; a possible D gene is TRBD2 (6 bases). Germline CDR1 and CDR2: MDHEN and SYDVKM. Trimming cost V 4 bases and J 1 base, with 10 bases left between them. This CDR3 contains 14 residues. CDR3 residues: CASSSWGVQETQYF. CDR3 DNA: TGTGCCAGCAGTTCCTGGGGGGTCCAAGAGACCCAGTACTTC. The full variable domain, in which reference TRBV28 and TRBJ2-5 provide the parts outside the CDR3, is DVKVTQSSRYLVKRTGEKVFLECVQDMDHENMFWYRQDPGLGLRLIYFSYDVKMKEKGDIPEGYSVSREKKERFSLILESASTNQTSMYLCASSSWGVQETQYFGPGTRLLVL.

The rearrangement uses TRBV2 and TRBJ2-5, with 16 bases identical to TRBD2. After removal of 4 bases from V and 1 base from J, the junction contained 3 bases not matched to a gene. The CDR3 loop spans 17 amino acids. The germline V gene encodes CDR1 SNHLY and CDR2 FYNNEI. CDR3 residues: CASSVGLAGGGQETQYF. DNA for the CDR3: TGTGCCAGCAGTGTGGGACTAGCGGGGGGGGGCCAAGAGACCCAGTACTTC.

This chain joins TRBV18 and TRBJ1-4; D perhaps matches TRBD1 (5 bases). The V and J ends lost 5 bases and 5 bases respectively, with 12 bases between them. This CDR3 is 14 amino acids long. Per germline, CDR1 KGHSH and CDR2 LQKENI. CDR3 nucleotides: TGTGCCAGCTCATCTACAGGATTAAATGAAAAACTGTTTTTT. The encoded protein is CASSSTGLNEKLFF.

The gene calls are TRBV4-1 and TRBJ2-5; TRBD2 agrees at 12 bases. The CDR3 length is 17 residues. Germline loops: CDR1 MGHRA, CDR2 YSYEKL. The ends lost 2 bases at V and 5 bases at J; junction bases unmatched: 9. CDR3 loop: CASSQSTSGGPGETQYF. The CDR3 nucleotides read TGCGCCAGCAGCCAATCAACTAGCGGGGGGCCAGGGGAGACCCAGTACTTC.

This chain links TRBV28 with TRBJ2-1; 7 positions match TRBD2. Germline V gene lookup returns CDR1 MDHEN and CDR2 SYDVKM. The trim removed 2 bases at V and 5 bases at J, leaving 3 bases unmatched. This CDR3 is 14 amino acids long. The CDR3 DNA reads as TGTGCCAGCAGTTTAAGGCTAGCGGACAATGAGCAGTTCTTC. Residues: CASSLRLADNEQFF.

This chain uses TRBV6-6 with TRBJ2-3, with D possibly being TRBD1 (6 bases). V lost 6 bases and J lost 0, with 13 bases in between. The germline V gene encodes CDR1 MNHNY and CDR2 SVGAGI (reference sequence). The CDR3 totals 15 residues. This chain's CDR3 is CASSSKTGSTDTQYF. The CDR3 DNA is TGTGCCAGCAGCTCAAAGACAGGTAGCACAGATACGCAGTATTTT.

This sequence joins TRBV30 and TRBJ1-2; 9 nucleotides line up with TRBD1. There are 13 residues in the CDR3. Germline CDR1 reads GTSNPN; CDR2 reads SVGIG (reference sequence). V dropped 3 bases and J dropped 6; count of bases not matched to a gene: 5. The CDR3 loop reads CAWSRTGEDGYTF. The CDR3 nucleotides are TGTGCCTGGAGCAGGACAGGGGAAGATGGCTACACCTTC.

The rearrangement uses TRBV6-5 and TRBJ1-1; D is unresolved. Germline V lookup: CDR1 MNHEY, CDR2 SVGAGI. V lost 2 bases and J 5 bases, leaving 12 bases between the germline ends. The CDR3 is 14 amino acids. Here the CDR3 reads CASSYPEGGTEAFF. The CDR3 DNA sequence: TGTGCCAGCAGTTACCCGGAGGGCGGGACTGAAGCTTTCTTT.

The CDR3 reads CASSTSRGPYQPQHF. The DNA of the CDR3 is TGTGCCAGCAGTACCTCCAGGGGGCCGTATCAGCCCCAGCATTTT. V usage is TRBV2 and J usage is TRBJ1-5, with 8 bases lining up with TRBD1. J gave up 5 bases and V 5 bases, and 8 bases lay outside the gene matches. CDR3 size: 15 residues. Germline CDR1 SNHLY, CDR2 FYNNEI.

To note about this clone: One end of the junction fails to match germline, which may point to a read error. The rearrangement uses TRBV4-1 and TRBJ2-2, with 10 nucleotides matching TRBD2. The CDR3 has 18 amino acids. The germline V gene encodes CDR1 MGHRA and CDR2 YSYEKL. CDR3: CASSQGLPGLANPGELFF. The CDR3 nucleotides read TGCGCCAGCAGCCAAGGCCTACCGGGACTAGCGAACCCCGGGGAGCTGTTTTTT.

V usage is TRBV27 and J usage is TRBJ2-1; 10 bases are a match to TRBD2. The trim removed 1 base at V and 7 bases at J, leaving 4 bases unmatched. Germline V CDR1 and CDR2: MNHEY, SMNVEV (reference sequence). CDR3 size: 15 residues. CDR3 protein: CASSLFSGGLNEQFF. The CDR3 nucleotides are TGTGCCAGCAGTTTATTTAGCGGGGGGCTAAATGAGCAGTTCTTC.

The V gene is TRBV28, the J gene TRBJ1-4; 10 nucleotides agree with TRBD1. The CDR3 sequence is 15 residues long. Germline lookup yields CDR1 MDHEN and CDR2 SYDVKM. The trim removed 4 bases at V and 6 bases at J, leaving 5 bases unmatched. Here the CDR3 DNA reads TGTGCCAGCAGTTCGACAGGGGGCGGCGATGAAAAACTGTTTTTT. Translated, it gives CASSSTGGGDEKLFF.